This TCR beta chain was sequenced for a study of cytomegalovirus exposure and HLA in healthy donors. Study-wide results and limits: For presence/absence analyses, sequencing depth was assumed to be roughly uniform across donors.

A note on this clone: Its antigen is unidentified.

Per germline, CDR1 GTSNPN and CDR2 SVGIG (reference sequence). Trimming took 3 bases from V and 8 from J, leaving 11 bases between them. The CDR3 has 12 amino acids. Researchers ran the PCR with 60 Vbeta and 13 Jbeta primers. Measured with immunoSEQ multiplex PCR; TCRdb has only the in-frame clones, and not every one. Seen here are over 150,000 clones, approximately 84% observed once, and the top ten hold about 0.24%. The chain is built from TRBV30 and TRBJ2-1; maybe TRBD1 (5 bases). Sequencing was done on a sample of PBMCs. The sequence came from a girl in the first two years of life in good health and CMV-seronegative. CDR3 protein: CAWSAPRDEQFF. CDR3 nucleotides: TGTGCCTGGAGCGCCCCCAGGGATGAGCAGTTCTTC.